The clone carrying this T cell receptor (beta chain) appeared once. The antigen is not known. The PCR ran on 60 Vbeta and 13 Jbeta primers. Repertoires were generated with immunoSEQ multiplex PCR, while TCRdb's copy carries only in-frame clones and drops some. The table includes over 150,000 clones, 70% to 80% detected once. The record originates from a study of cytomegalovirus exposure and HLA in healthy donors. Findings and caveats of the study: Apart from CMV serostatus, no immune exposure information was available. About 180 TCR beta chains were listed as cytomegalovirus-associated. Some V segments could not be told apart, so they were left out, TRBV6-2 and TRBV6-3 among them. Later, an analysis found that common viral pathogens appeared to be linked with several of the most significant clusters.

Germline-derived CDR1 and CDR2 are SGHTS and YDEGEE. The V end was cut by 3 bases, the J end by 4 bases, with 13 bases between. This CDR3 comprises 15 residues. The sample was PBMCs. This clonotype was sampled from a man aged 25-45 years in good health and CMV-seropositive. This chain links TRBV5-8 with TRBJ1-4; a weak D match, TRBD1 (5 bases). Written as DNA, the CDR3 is TGTGCCAGCAGCTCCGGTGGGGCATTTAATGAAAAACTGTTTTTT. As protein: CASSSGGAFNEKLFF.